This T cell receptor beta chain is from a study of shared clonotypes between healthy human individuals. Study in general: Used for every donor were three CD4 naive, three CD4 memory, two CD8 naive and one CD8 memory plate.

Terminally differentiated effector memory CD45RA+ cells were excluded from the naive CD8 cells, which were CD45RO-negative and positively selected for CCR7. Germline assignment: CDR1 MNHEY and CDR2 SVGAGI. V lost 0 bases and J lost 1, with 12 bases in between. This CDR3 is built from 16 residues. It was 150 to 200 ng DNA, tens of thousands of T cell genomes, that sorted-subset replicate PCRs used. Some clones are missing from TCRdb's copy, which holds only in-frame ones; the method was immunoSEQ multiplex PCR. The sample has about 2.2 million clones, just under 95% seen once. What was sequenced was naive CD8+ T cells from PBMCs. The sequence derives from a man between 18 and 35 years old in good health. Some clones in this sample may be carry-over from other donors' samples. The chain recombines TRBV6-5 with TRBJ1-1; D unclear. The DNA of the CDR3 is TGTGCCAGCAGTTACTCGGGTTCGGAGGAGAACACTGAAGCTTTCTTT. Translation: CASSYSGSEENTEAFF.